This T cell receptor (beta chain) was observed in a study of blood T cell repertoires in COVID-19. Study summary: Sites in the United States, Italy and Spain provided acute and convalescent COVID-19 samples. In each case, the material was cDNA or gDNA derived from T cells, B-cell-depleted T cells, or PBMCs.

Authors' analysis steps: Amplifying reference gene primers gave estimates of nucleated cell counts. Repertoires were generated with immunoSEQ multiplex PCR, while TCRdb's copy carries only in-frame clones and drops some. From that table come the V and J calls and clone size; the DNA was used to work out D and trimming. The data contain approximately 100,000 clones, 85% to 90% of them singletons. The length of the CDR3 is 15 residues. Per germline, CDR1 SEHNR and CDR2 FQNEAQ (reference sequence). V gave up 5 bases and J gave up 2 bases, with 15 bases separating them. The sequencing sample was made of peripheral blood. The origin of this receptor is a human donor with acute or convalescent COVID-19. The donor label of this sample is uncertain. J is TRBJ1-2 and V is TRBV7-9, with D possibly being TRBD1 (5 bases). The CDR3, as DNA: TGTGCCAGCAGCCCCGGAGGGGCATGGAACTATGGCTACACCTTC. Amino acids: CASSPGGAWNYGYTF.